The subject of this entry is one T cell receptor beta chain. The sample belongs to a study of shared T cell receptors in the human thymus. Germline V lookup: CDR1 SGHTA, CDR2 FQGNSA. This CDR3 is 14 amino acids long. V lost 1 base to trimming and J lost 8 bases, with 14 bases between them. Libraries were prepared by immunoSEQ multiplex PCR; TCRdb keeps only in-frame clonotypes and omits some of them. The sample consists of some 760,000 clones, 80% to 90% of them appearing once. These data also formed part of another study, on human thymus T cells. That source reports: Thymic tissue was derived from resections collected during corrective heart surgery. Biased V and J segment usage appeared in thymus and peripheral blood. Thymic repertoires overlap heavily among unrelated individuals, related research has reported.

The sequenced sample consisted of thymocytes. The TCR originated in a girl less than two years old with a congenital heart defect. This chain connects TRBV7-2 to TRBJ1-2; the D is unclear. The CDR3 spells CASSLVSGSRGYTF. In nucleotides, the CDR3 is TGTGCCAGCAGCTTAGTATCCGGGAGTAGGGGCTACACCTTC. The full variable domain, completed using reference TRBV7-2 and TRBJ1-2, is GAGVSQSPSNKVTEKGKDVELRCDPISGHTALYWYRQSLGQGLEFLIYFQGNSAPDKSGLPSDRFSAERTGGSVSTLTIQRTQQEDSAVYLCASSLVSGSRGYTFGSGTRLTVV.